This T cell receptor (beta chain) is drawn from a study of shared clonotypes between healthy human individuals. Across the whole study: Each donor contributed plates that comprised three CD4 naive, three CD4 memory, two CD8 naive and one CD8 memory.

Study observations and caveats: Some clonotypes were shared by all four sorted-subset donors, while others were not shared. The non-shared ones had lower generation probabilities than the shared ones.

V was clipped by 0 bases and J by 0 bases; unmatched bases: 7. Germline V gene data show CDR1 as SGDLS and CDR2 as YYNGEE. The CDR3 is 19 amino acids. Data came from immunoSEQ multiplex PCR; TCRdb stores just in-frame clones and leaves some out. This sample has over a million clones; 95% to 99% occur once, and the top ten carry roughly 0.4%. For this clone: What it binds is not known.

V and J are TRBV9 and TRBJ2-2, with 11 bases lining up with TRBD2. Material for sequencing was naive CD4+ T cells sorted from blood. Regarding subset: CD45RA+ positively selected. The sequence was collected from a man aged 25 to 40 in good health. The CDR3 loop reads CASSVGLAGNLPNTGELFF. CDR3 in DNA: TGTGCCAGCAGCGTAGGACTAGCGGGAAATCTCCCGAACACCGGGGAGCTGTTTTTT.